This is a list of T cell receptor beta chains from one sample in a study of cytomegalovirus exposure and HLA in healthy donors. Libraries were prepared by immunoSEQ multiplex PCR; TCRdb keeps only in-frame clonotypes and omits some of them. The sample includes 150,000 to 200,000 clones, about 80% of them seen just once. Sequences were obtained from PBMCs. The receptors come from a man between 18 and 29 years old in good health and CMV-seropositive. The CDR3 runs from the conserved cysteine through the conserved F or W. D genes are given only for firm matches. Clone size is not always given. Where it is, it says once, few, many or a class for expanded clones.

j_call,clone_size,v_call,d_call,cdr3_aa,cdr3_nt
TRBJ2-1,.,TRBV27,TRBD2,CASSFYRTSGRDSEQFF,TGTGCCAGCAGTTTCTACAGGACTAGCGGGAGAGATAGTGAGCAGTTCTTC
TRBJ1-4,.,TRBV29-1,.,CSADNGGKLFF,TGCAGCGCCGACAACGGGGGAAAACTGTTTTTT
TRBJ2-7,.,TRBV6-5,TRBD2,CATNVLAGRGEQYF,TGTGCCACCAATGTCCTAGCGGGTAGGGGCGAGCAGTACTTC
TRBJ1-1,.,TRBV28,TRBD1,CASSSRQGWTEAFF,TGTGCCAGCAGTTCTAGACAGGGTTGGACTGAAGCTTTCTTT
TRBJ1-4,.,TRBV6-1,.,CASIYGGANEKLFF,TGTGCCAGCATTTATGGGGGGGCTAATGAAAAACTGTTTTTT
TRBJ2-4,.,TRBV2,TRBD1,CASSPGQGTKNIQYF,TGTGCCAGCAGCCCCGGACAGGGGACCAAAAACATTCAGTACTTC
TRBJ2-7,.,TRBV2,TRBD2,CASRGFRDYIYEQYF,TGTGCCAGCAGAGGATTCCGGGACTATATCTACGAGCAGTACTTC
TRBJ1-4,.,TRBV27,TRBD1,CASRNRGREKLFF,TGTGCCAGCAGGAACAGGGGCCGCGAAAAACTGTTTTTT
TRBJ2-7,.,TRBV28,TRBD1,CASSLWTGGISYEQYF,TGTGCCAGCAGTCTCTGGACAGGGGGCATATCCTACGAGCAGTACTTC
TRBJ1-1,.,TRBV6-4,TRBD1,CASRKQGTNTEAFF,TGTGCCAGCAGGAAACAGGGGACGAACACTGAAGCTTTCTTT
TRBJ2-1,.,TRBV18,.,CASSLQLRDEQFF,TGTGCCAGCTCACTACAACTACGGGATGAGCAGTTCTTC
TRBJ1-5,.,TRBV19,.,CASRRTANQPQHF,TGTGCCAGTAGAAGGACAGCTAATCAGCCCCAGCATTTT
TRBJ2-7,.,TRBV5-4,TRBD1,CASSNPGQGSYEQYF,TGTGCCAGCAGCAACCCGGGACAGGGTTCCTACGAGCAGTACTTC
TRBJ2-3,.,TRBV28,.,CASRKQGSTDTQYF,TGTGCCAGCAGAAAACAGGGTAGCACAGATACGCAGTATTTT
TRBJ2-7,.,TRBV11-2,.,CASSSRGSETYEQYF,TGTGCCAGCAGCTCCAGGGGCTCTGAGACCTACGAGCAGTACTTC
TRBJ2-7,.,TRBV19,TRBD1,CASRPGQGSYEQYF,TGTGCCAGTAGACCGGGACAGGGCTCCTACGAGCAGTACTTC
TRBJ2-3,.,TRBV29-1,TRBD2,CSLGGGAGGPSDTQYF,TGCAGCTTAGGAGGAGGGGCGGGAGGGCCTTCAGATACGCAGTATTTT
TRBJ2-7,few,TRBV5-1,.,CASSLPDEQYF,TGCGCCAGCAGCCTCCCCGACGAGCAGTACTTC
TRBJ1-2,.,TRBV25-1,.,CASRGSGGLDNYGYTF,TGTGCCAGCAGAGGGTCGGGAGGGCTTGATAACTATGGCTACACCTTC
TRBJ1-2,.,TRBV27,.,CASSLGTGRDYGYTF,TGTGCCAGCAGTTTGGGGACGGGGAGGGACTATGGCTACACCTTC
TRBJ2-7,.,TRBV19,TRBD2,CASSMRSSGTSYEQYF,TGTGCCAGTAGTATGCGTTCTAGCGGGACCTCCTACGAGCAGTACTTC
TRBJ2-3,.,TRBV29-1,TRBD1,CSVERQGVTDTQYF,TGCAGCGTTGAGAGACAGGGGGTGACAGATACGCAGTATTTT
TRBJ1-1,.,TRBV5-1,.,CASSLGGASNTEAFF,TGCGCCAGCAGCTTGGGTGGGGCCTCGAACACTGAAGCTTTCTTT
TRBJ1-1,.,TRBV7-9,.,CASSFLGGTEAFF,TGTGCCAGCAGCTTTCTTGGGGGGACTGAAGCTTTCTTT
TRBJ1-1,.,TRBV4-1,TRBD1,CASSPGQGKGNTEAFF,TGCGCCAGCAGCCCCGGACAGGGGAAGGGGAACACTGAAGCTTTCTTT
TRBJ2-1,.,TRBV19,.,CASSYGSAYNEQFF,TGTGCCAGTAGTTACGGGAGCGCCTACAATGAGCAGTTCTTC
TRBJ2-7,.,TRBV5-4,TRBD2,CASSPGLGPGGEQYF,TGTGCCAGCAGCCCGGGACTAGGCCCAGGTGGGGAGCAGTACTTC
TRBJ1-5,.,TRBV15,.,CATSRGGRGLSNQPQHF,TGTGCCACCAGCAGAGGAGGGCGAGGGCTTAGCAATCAGCCCCAGCATTTT
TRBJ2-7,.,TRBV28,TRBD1,CASSLPGTGSYEQYF,TGTGCCAGCAGTCTTCCCGGGACAGGGTCCTACGAGCAGTACTTC
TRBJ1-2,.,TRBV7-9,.,CASSLGMSNYGYTF,TGTGCCAGCAGCTTAGGAATGAGTAACTATGGCTACACCTTC
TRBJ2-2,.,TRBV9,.,CASSVAYAGELFF,TGTGCCAGCAGCGTAGCTTATGCCGGGGAGCTGTTTTTT
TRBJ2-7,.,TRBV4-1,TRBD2,CASSHPVAGGYEQYF,TGCGCCAGCAGCCATCCCGTAGCGGGAGGCTACGAGCAGTACTTC
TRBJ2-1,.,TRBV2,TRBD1,CASIGTGGWNEQFF,TGTGCCAGCATCGGGACAGGGGGTTGGAATGAGCAGTTCTTC
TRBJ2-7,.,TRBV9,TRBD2,CASSASGRFNEQYF,TGTGCCAGCAGTGCTAGCGGGAGGTTCAACGAGCAGTACTTC
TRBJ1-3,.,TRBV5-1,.,CASSLVPDSSGNTIYF,TGCGCCAGCAGCTTGGTCCCAGACAGCTCTGGAAACACCATATATTTT
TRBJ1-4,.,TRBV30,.,CAWSRGQGHGEKLFF,TGTGCCTGGAGCCGAGGGCAGGGGCATGGAGAAAAACTGTTTTTT
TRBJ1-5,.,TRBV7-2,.,CATSAVHNQPQHF,TGTGCCACCTCCGCGGTGCACAATCAGCCCCAGCATTTT
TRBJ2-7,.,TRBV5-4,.,CASSFLEGLGEQYF,TGTGCCAGCAGCTTCCTTGAGGGATTAGGCGAGCAGTACTTC
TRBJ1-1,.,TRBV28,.,CASSPYYLNTEAFF,TGTGCCAGCAGTCCATACTACTTGAACACTGAAGCTTTCTTT
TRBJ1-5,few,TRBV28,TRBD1,CASSADRGDQPQHF,TGTGCCAGCAGTGCGGACAGGGGAGATCAGCCCCAGCATTTT